This T cell receptor beta chain emerged from a study of T cell repertoires in cytomegalovirus infection. Study in general: Public TCR beta signatures marked donors with CMV infection and the matching HLA.

V gave up 5 bases and J gave up 0 bases, with 26 bases separating them. CDR3 length: 20 residues. Germline V gives CDR1 SGHTA, CDR2 FQGNSA. Turning to this clonotype: What it binds is unknown.

One entry per CDR3 protein results from TCRdb running MiXCR on the reads. This sample has 200,000 or so distinct CDR3 sequences, with roughly 27% found just once. The study, taken as a whole, reports: Pooled public TCR beta family frequency picked out CMV carriers with the relevant HLA. Dominating the ex vivo response were TCR beta clonotypes that were CMV-specific and HLA-C-restricted.

What was sequenced was PBMCs. This sequence originates from a human donor in good health (CMV status not recorded). Some clones in this sample may be carry-over from other donors' samples. The genes are TRBV7-2 and TRBJ2-1; weak D call: TRBD2 (7 bases). The CDR3 sequence: CASSPRGGVGGVSSYNEQFF. Written as DNA, the CDR3 is TGTGCCAGCAGCCCTAGGGGGGGCGTGGGGGGAGTTAGCTCCTACAATGAGCAGTTCTTC.